This T cell receptor beta chain was captured by sequencing in a study of PD-1 blockade in classical Hodgkin lymphoma. The study's findings and limits: Diversity similar to that of newly diagnosed patients was seen at baseline in complete responders. Exclusion was applied to patients who started nivolumab under 1 year after ASCT. TCR diversity at baseline was reported to be reduced in newly diagnosed patients relative to healthy donors.

The protocol was immunoSEQ multiplex PCR, while the TCRdb copy is restricted to in-frame clones and leaves out a portion. This repertoire shows 57,000 or so clones, approximately 90% found once; its top ten account for around 12%. Comments on this clone: Its cognate antigen is unknown.

The V end was cut by 4 bases, the J end by 2 bases, with 10 bases between. Germline V gene data show CDR1 as WNHNN and CDR2 as SYGVQD (reference sequence). The CDR3 is 14 amino acids. Relapse was seen in all patients after autologous stem cell transplantation, and brentuximab vedotin exposure was variable. The source is a human donor with classical Hodgkin lymphoma. The V and J genes are TRBV10-1 and TRBJ2-3, with a weak D call TRBD1 (6 bases). Sequencing was performed on peripheral blood mononuclear cells (PBMCs), taken at baseline. As DNA, the CDR3 is TGCGCCAGCAGTGCAGGGGTCATCACAGATACGCAGTATTTT. Amino acids: CASSAGVITDTQYF.